The 9 T cell receptor beta chains given below trace back to one sample, sequenced in a study of CD8+ T cells in alopecia areata. cDNA serving as the sequencing template came from extracted, reverse transcribed RNA. The table came from immunoSEQ multiplex PCR; TCRdb's copy has only in-frame clones and leaves some out. The sample includes roughly 200,000 clones, over 40% seen only once; the top ten take 2% to 3%. Treatment noted: oral pan-JAK inhibitor, 5-10 mg twice daily. Sequenced material: CD4+ T cells sorted from blood, taken at roughly week 36, from a patient treated with tofacitinib. Source of these receptors: a human donor with alopecia areata.

This clone has more than one count but fewer than ten. The rearrangement joins TRBV11-2 to TRBJ2-5; 11 bases line up with TRBD2. The CDR3 spans 14 residues. Germline CDR1 SGHAT, CDR2 FQNNGV. V lost 5 bases, J lost 4 bases, and 3 bases stayed unmatched. CDR3: CASSPTSGRETQYF. CDR3 coding DNA: TGTGCCAGCAGCCCCACTAGCGGGAGAGAGACCCAGTACTTC.

This sequence joins TRBV5-4 and TRBJ2-2; unclear D gene. The CDR3 has 14 residues. The germline CDR1 and CDR2 sequences are SGHNT and YYREEE (reference sequence). The V end was cut by 7 bases, the J end by 4 bases, with 14 bases between. CDR3 sequence reads: CASGLWLRTGELFF. The CDR3 DNA reads TGTGCCAGCGGGCTTTGGCTCCGCACCGGGGAGCTGTTTTTT. The full variable domain, in which reference TRBV5-4 and TRBJ2-2 provide the parts outside the CDR3, is ETGVTQSPTHLIKTRGQQVTLRCSSQSGHNTVSWYQQALGQGPQFIFQYYREEENGRGNFPPRFSGLQFPNYSSELNVNALELDDSALYLCASGLWLRTGELFFGEGSRLTVL.

The chain links TRBV7-9 to TRBJ2-2, with D tentatively TRBD2 (6 bases). Deletions cut 7 bases from V and 4 bases from J, with 16 bases between. CDR1 and CDR2 (germline): SEHNR, FQNEAQ (reference sequence). The CDR3 is 15 residues long. CDR3: CASTLPGGFTGELFF. For the CDR3, the DNA is TGTGCCAGCACCCTACCCGGGGGATTCACCGGGGAGCTGTTTTTT.

This chain connects TRBV5-1 to TRBJ1-2; D not resolved. V was pared by 1 base and J by 4 bases, with 11 bases between. The CDR3 consists of 14 residues. Germline V gives CDR1 SGHRS, CDR2 YFSETQ. CDR3 nucleotide sequence: TGCGCCAGCAGCTTGTCAGGAGAGGCCTATGGCTACACCTTC. Protein sequence: CASSLSGEAYGYTF. The full variable domain, completed using reference TRBV5-1 and TRBJ1-2, is KAGVTQTPRYLIKTRGQQVTLSCSPISGHRSVSWYQQTPGQGLQFLFEYFSETQRNKGNFPGRFSGRQFSNSRSEMNVSTLELGDSALYLCASSLSGEAYGYTFGSGTRLTVV.

The chain is built from TRBV30 and TRBJ1-4, with a weak D call TRBD1 (6 bases). V dropped 2 bases and J dropped 5 bases, with 15 bases sitting between them. This CDR3 contains 15 residues. Germline-derived CDR1 and CDR2 are GTSNPN and SVGIG (reference sequence). The CDR3 coding sequence is TGTGCCTGGAGTCCGATGGGGGCGGTGAATGAAAAACTGTTTTTT. It specifies CAWSPMGAVNEKLFF.

The chain is built from TRBV4-1 and TRBJ1-1; no firm D call. Trimming shortened V by 1 base and J by 8 bases, and 11 bases separated the two germline ends. The CDR3 spans 13 residues. Germline V CDR1 and CDR2: MGHRA, YSYEKL. In DNA, the CDR3 is TGCGCCAGCAGCCAAGGCCGGGGTTTAGAAGCTTTCTTT. Translating it yields CASSQGRGLEAFF.

This clone was picked up one time. The chain has TRBV18 and TRBJ2-1; TRBD1 aligns across 8 bases. V lost 7 bases to trimming and J lost 9 bases; unmatched junction nucleotides: 11. CDR3 length equals 14 residues. CDR1 and CDR2 (germline): KGHSH, LQKENI. CDR3 in DNA: TGTGCCAGCTTAGCCGGGACAGGCGTTCCTGAGCAGTTCTTC. It specifies CASLAGTGVPEQFF.

The gene calls are TRBV29-1 and TRBJ2-5; D is uncertain. Germline V gene lookup returns CDR1 SQVTM and CDR2 ANQGSEA. V was clipped by 7 bases and J by 4 bases, with 13 bases between them. The CDR3 consists of 12 residues. The CDR3 region has the DNA TGCAGCGGCAAATCGGGCCTAGAGACCCAGTACTTC. Protein: CSGKSGLETQYF.

This sequence joins TRBV28 and TRBJ2-4, with unresolved D. CDR1 and CDR2 from the germline V gene are MDHEN and SYDVKM. Trimming took off 3 bases at V and 6 bases at J, with 9 bases between the two ends. The CDR3 totals 13 residues. CDR3: CASSFPNTNIQYF. DNA of the CDR3: TGTGCCAGCAGTTTTCCGAATACAAACATTCAGTACTTC.